One T cell receptor (beta chain) is described in this entry. TCRdb keeps only in-frame clones here, not all; method: immunoSEQ multiplex PCR. The sample holds 120,000 or so clones, about 90% seen once. The data derive from a study of control samples from healthy donors and cancer patients. The junction had 10 bases not matched to a gene; V was cut back by 2 bases and J by 3 bases. This CDR3 spans 17 amino acids. The germline V gene has CDR1 SGHDT and CDR2 YYEEEE. The clonotype was recovered from a man aged 18 to 30 in good health. The chain has TRBV5-6 and TRBJ1-4; the match to TRBD1 covers 7 bases. Sequencing was carried out using blood. CDR3 in amino acids: CASSFRTGHIPNEKLFF. For the CDR3, the DNA is TGTGCCAGCAGCTTCCGGACAGGACATATCCCTAATGAAAAACTGTTTTTT.